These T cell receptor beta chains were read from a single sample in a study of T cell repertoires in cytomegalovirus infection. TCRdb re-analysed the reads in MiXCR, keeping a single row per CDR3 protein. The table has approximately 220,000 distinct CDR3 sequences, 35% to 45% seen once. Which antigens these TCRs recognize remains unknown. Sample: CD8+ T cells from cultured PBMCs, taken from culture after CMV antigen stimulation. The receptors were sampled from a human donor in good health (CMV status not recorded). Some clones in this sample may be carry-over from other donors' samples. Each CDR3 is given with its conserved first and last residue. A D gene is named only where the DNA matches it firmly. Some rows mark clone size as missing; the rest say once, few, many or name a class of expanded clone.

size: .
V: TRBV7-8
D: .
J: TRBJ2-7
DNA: TGTGCCAGCAGCTTAAGACAGCTGAGGGAGGAGCAGTACTTC
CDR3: CASSLRQLREEQYF

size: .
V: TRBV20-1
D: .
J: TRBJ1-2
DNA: TGCAGTGCTAGAGATCCTGACTGGGGGATCTATGGCTACACCTTC
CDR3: CSARDPDWGIYGYTF

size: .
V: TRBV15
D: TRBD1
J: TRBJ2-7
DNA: TGTGCCACCAGCCCCGGGACAGGGGTCGTGTACGAGCAGTACTTC
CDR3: CATSPGTGVVYEQYF

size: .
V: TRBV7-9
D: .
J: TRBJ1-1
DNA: TGTGCCAGCAGCACGGTGGTGGTGGGCACTGAAGCTTTCTTT
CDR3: CASSTVVVGTEAFF

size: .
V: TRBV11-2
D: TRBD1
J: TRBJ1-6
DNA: TGTGCCAGCAGCTTAGAGCCCGACAGGGAAGAGGATTCACCCCTCCACTTT
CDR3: CASSLEPDREEDSPLHF

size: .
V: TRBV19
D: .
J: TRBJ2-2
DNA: TGTGCCAGTAGTATCTCGGCAGCGAACACCGGGGAGCTGTTTTTT
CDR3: CASSISAANTGELFF

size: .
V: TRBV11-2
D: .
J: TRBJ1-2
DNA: TGTGCCAGCAGCTTTGGAAAGGGGGGCGGCTATGGCTACACCTTC
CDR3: CASSFGKGGGYGYTF

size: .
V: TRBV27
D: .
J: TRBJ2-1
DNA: TGTGCCAGCAGTTTGTCTCCAAATGAACAGTTCTTC
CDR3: CASSLSPNEQFF

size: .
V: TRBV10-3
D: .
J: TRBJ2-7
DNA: TGTGCCATCAGTGGTCTAGAAGTCCACGAGCAGTACTTC
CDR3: CAISGLEVHEQYF

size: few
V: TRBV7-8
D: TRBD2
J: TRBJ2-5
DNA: TGTGCCAGCAGCCCCGGGGGGTTCCAAGAGACCCAGTACTTC
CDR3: CASSPGGFQETQYF

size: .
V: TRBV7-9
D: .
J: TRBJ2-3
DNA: TGTGCCAGCAGCCCTAGAGGCACGGCGGGACCCACAGATACGCAGTATTTT
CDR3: CASSPRGTAGPTDTQYF

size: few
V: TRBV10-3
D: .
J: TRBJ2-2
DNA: TGTGCCATCAGTGAAGAGCGAAGCACCTACACCGGGGAGCTGTTTTTT
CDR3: CAISEERSTYTGELFF

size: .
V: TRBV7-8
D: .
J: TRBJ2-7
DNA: TGTGCCAGAAGCCAATGGTCTACTTCTATAAAAGTCCACGAGCAGTACTTC
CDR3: CARSQWSTSIKVHEQYF

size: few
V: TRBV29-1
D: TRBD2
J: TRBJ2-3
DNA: TGCAGCGTTGAAGGCGGGAGGTCAGATACGCAGTATTTT
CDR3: CSVEGGRSDTQYF